These T cell receptor beta chains were read from a single sample in a study of shared clonotypes between healthy human individuals. The protocol was immunoSEQ multiplex PCR, while the TCRdb copy is restricted to in-frame clones and leaves out a portion. The sample contains millions of clones, over 85% of which appear only once. Sequencing used naive CD8+ T cells sorted from blood. The receptors come from a man in his late teens or twenties in good health. The CDR3 runs from the conserved cysteine through the conserved F or W.

v_call,j_call,cdr3_aa
TRBV7-9,TRBJ1-3,CASSLRTGISGNTIYF
TRBV5-1,TRBJ2-7,CASSRGVGTATYEQYF
TRBV9,TRBJ1-3,CASSESGVGNTIYF
TRBV30,TRBJ2-7,CAWNLGTVDYEQYF
TRBV15,TRBJ2-7,CATSRLAGLAAEQYF
TRBV25-1,TRBJ2-1,CASSEGGWFF
TRBV2,TRBJ1-1,CASSVPEGTEAFF
TRBV6-5,TRBJ2-3,CASSYSRGQSTDTQYF
TRBV6-5,TRBJ1-1,CASSYDRTSGTEAFF
TRBV7-8,TRBJ1-1,CASSLFPVSTDAPEINTEAFF
TRBV15,TRBJ2-1,CATSSPRESWGNEQFF
TRBV9,TRBJ2-5,CASSGNQETQYF
TRBV6-6,TRBJ2-5,CASTSGTSGMGETQYF
TRBV27,TRBJ2-2,CASSPIDTGELFF
TRBV6-5,TRBJ1-4,CASSDRGLNEKLFF
TRBV5-6,TRBJ1-1,CASSLGQGWRAFF
TRBV4-1,TRBJ1-2,CASNQEYSGTGDGYTF
TRBV15,TRBJ2-7,CATSRGGGPDEQYF
TRBV4-3,TRBJ2-7,CASSQEGGSPYEQYF
TRBV5-1,TRBJ2-3,CASSLGSLGGGTDTQYF
TRBV29-1,TRBJ1-2,CSVELLPGQGEGNYGYTF
TRBV4-1,TRBJ1-4,CASSQARRSNEKLFF
TRBV19,TRBJ2-1,CASSPRRGYNEQFF
TRBV9,TRBJ2-3,CASSAERTGTDTQYF
TRBV14,TRBJ1-1,CASSQDRFTEAFF
TRBV7-6,TRBJ2-2,CASSYLRGTSGTHTGELFF
TRBV5-6,TRBJ2-7,CASSFLSGSYEQYF